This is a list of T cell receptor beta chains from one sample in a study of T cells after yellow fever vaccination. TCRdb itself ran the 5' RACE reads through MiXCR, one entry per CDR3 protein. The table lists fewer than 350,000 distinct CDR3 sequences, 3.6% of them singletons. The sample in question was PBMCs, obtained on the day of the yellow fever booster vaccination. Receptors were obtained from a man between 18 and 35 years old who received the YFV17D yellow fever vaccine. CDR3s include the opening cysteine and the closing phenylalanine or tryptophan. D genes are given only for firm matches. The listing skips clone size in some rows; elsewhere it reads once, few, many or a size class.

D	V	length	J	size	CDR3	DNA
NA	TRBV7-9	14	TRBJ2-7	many	CASSLGYNAYEQYF	TGTGCCAGCAGCTTAGGTTACAACGCCTACGAGCAGTACTTC
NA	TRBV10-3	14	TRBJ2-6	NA	CAISRESGANVLTF	TGTGCCATCAGTAGGGAATCTGGGGCCAACGTCCTGACTTTC
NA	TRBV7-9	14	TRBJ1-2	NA	CASSLPAGNYGYTF	TGTGCCAGCAGCCTACCGGCTGGAAACTATGGCTACACCTTC
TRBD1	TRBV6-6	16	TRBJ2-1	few	CASSFPPGQAIDEQFF	TGTGCCAGCAGTTTCCCGCCGGGACAGGCGATCGATGAGCAGTTCTTC
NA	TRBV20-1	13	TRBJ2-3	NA	CSALRGVTDTQYF	TGCAGTGCTCTCAGGGGGGTCACAGATACGCAGTATTTT
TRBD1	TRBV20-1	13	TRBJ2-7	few	CSARRGQGYEQYF	TGCAGTGCTAGAAGGGGACAGGGATACGAGCAGTACTTC
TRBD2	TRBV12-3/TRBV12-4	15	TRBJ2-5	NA	CASSLTLAGEETQYF	TGTGCCAGCAGTTTAACACTAGCGGGGGAAGAGACCCAGTACTTC
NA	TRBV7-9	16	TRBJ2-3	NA	CASSFYPRGRTDTQYF	TGTGCCAGCAGCTTTTATCCCCGTGGGAGGACAGATACGCAGTATTTT
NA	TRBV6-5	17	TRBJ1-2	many	CASSYSTMMGRGDGYTF	TGTGCCAGCAGTTACTCGACCATGATGGGCAGGGGTGATGGCTACACCTTC
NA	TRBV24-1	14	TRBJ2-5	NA	CATSDLTGGETQYF	TGTGCCACCAGTGATTTGACGGGTGGAGAGACCCAGTACTTC
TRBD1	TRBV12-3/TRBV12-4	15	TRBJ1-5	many	CASSFDRAYNQPQHF	TGTGCCAGCAGTTTTGACAGGGCCTACAATCAGCCCCAGCATTTT
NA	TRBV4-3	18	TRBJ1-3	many	CASSQDLIAGARGNTIYF	TGCGCCAGCAGCCAAGATCTTATCGCCGGAGCTCGAGGAAACACCATATATTTT
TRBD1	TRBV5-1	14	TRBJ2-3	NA	CASVDRGGTDTQYF	TGCGCCAGCGTGGACAGGGGGGGCACAGATACGCAGTATTTT
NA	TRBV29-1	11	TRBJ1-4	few	CSVAGGEKLFF	TGCAGCGTTGCAGGTGGTGAGAAACTGTTTTTT
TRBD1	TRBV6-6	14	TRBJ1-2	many	CASSLSTGNYGYTF	TGTGCCAGCAGTTTATCGACAGGGAACTATGGCTACACCTTC
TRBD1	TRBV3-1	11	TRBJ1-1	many	CASSSGQVAFF	TGTGCCAGCAGCTCCGGACAGGTTGCTTTCTTT
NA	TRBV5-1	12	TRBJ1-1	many	CASSLGSGLAFF	TGCGCCAGCAGCTTGGGAAGCGGATTGGCTTTCTTT
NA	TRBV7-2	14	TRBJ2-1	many	CASSLEGRANEQFF	TGTGCCAGCAGCTTAGAGGGCAGGGCGAATGAGCAGTTCTTC
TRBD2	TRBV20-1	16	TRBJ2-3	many	CSAAGGGGVVTDTQYF	TGCAGTGCTGCGGGAGGGGGGGGCGTTGTAACAGATACGCAGTATTTT
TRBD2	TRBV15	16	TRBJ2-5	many	CATSAGRGGRQETQYF	TGTGCCACCAGCGCCGGGAGGGGGGGACGGCAAGAGACCCAGTACTTC
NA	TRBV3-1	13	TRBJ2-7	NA	CASSQDSSYEQYF	TGTGCCAGCAGCCAAGACTCTTCCTACGAGCAGTACTTC
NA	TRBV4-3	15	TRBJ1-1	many	CASSQDPGRVTEAFF	TGCGCCAGCAGCCAAGATCCGGGCCGGGTCACTGAAGCTTTCTTT
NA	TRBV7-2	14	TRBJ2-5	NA	CASSLTLWGETQYF	TGTGCCAGCAGCTTAACGCTATGGGGAGAGACCCAGTACTTC
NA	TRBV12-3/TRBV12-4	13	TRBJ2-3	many	CASSYRATDTQYF	TGTGCCAGCAGTTACAGGGCCACAGATACGCAGTATTTT
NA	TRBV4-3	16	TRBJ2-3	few	CASSQILKGFTDTQYF	TGCGCCAGCAGCCAGATACTGAAGGGATTCACAGATACGCAGTATTTT
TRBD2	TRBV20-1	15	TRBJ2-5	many	CSAFSGLAGVETQYF	TGCAGTGCTTTCTCGGGACTAGCGGGGGTGGAGACCCAGTACTTC
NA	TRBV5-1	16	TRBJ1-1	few	CASSLGKGGMNTEAFF	TGCGCCAGCAGCTTGGGCAAGGGAGGTATGAACACTGAAGCTTTCTTT
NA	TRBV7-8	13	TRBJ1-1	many	CASSLWARGEAFF	TGTGCCAGCAGCTTATGGGCTCGGGGTGAAGCTTTCTTT
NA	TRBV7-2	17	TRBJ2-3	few	CASSPEVTGLAVDTQYF	TGTGCCAGCAGCCCCGAGGTAACAGGGCTGGCTGTGGATACGCAGTATTTT
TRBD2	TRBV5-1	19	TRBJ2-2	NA	CASSWGLAGAGFNTGELFF	TGCGCCAGCAGCTGGGGACTAGCGGGGGCCGGCTTCAACACCGGGGAGCTGTTTTTT
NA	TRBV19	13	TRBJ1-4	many	CASSSDRSEKLFF	TGTGCCAGTAGTTCGGACCGGTCCGAAAAACTGTTTTTT
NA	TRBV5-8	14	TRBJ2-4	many	CASSLYVAKNIQYF	TGTGCCAGCAGCTTATACGTAGCCAAAAACATTCAGTACTTC
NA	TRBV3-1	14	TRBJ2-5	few	CASSQRDNQETQYF	TGTGCCAGCAGCCAAAGAGACAACCAAGAGACCCAGTACTTC
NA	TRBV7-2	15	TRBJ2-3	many	CASSLRGGAVDTQYF	TGTGCCAGCAGCTTAAGAGGGGGGGCCGTAGATACGCAGTATTTT
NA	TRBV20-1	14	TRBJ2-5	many	CSARRVTGRETQYF	TGCAGTGCTAGGCGTGTGACAGGGAGGGAGACCCAGTACTTC
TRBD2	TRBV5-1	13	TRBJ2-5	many	CASSNQGGETQYF	TGCGCCAGCAGCAACCAGGGAGGGGAGACCCAGTACTTC
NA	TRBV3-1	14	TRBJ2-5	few	CASRGGSAQETQYF	TGTGCCAGCAGAGGCGGGTCAGCCCAAGAGACCCAGTACTTC
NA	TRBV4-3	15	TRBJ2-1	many	CASSRSAGSGDEQFF	TGCGCCAGCAGCCGATCAGCGGGTTCCGGGGATGAGCAGTTCTTC
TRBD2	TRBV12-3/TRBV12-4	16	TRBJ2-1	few	CASRPSGGISYNEQFF	TGTGCATCGCGCCCCAGCGGGGGTATTTCGTACAATGAGCAGTTCTTC
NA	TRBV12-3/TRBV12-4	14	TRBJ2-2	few	CASSFLLGTGELFF	TGTGCCAGCAGTTTCCTTCTGGGTACCGGGGAGCTGTTTTTT